This T cell receptor (beta chain) is from a study of a mutant IDH1 vaccine in newly diagnosed glioma. Study details: Commencement of vaccination occurred 4-6 weeks following radiotherapy alone, or concurrently with temozolomide cycles. Averaging roughly 40 years of age, treated patients were about 62% male and around 38% female. Patients got radiotherapy, temozolomide, or both beforehand, and most got both.

Time point given: week 23, last vaccination. Doses comprised 300 ug of mutant IDH1 20-mer peptide each, plus topical imiquimod. The method was immunoSEQ multiplex PCR; TCRdb's version includes in-frame clones alone and lacks a portion of them. The profile shows roughly 10,000 clones, approximately 88% of them singletons. The ends were cut back, 5 bases at V and 1 base at J, with 6 bases in the middle. Germline V gene sequence: CDR1 SQVTM, CDR2 ANQGSEA. The CDR3 contains 13 residues. Concerning this clone itself: Its antigen is undetermined.

This TCR was sampled from a woman aged 40 to 55 with glioma. Some clones in this sample may be carry-over from other donors' samples. Source: PBMCs, taken from a glioma patient whose treatment included an IDH1 peptide vaccine. The V gene is TRBV29-1, the J gene TRBJ2-6; D remains unclear. CDR3: CSVWGSGANVLTF. CDR3 sequence (DNA): TGCAGCGTTTGGGGTTCTGGGGCCAACGTCCTGACTTTC.